Shown below are 9 T cell receptor beta chains from a single sample sequenced in a study of naive and memory T cell subsets. Ligated cDNA underwent four rounds of PCR with nested alpha and beta constant region primers and SP2. MiXCR was run by TCRdb on the UMI-ligation and nested PCR reads, yielding one entry per CDR3 protein. The sample contains about 25,000 distinct CDR3 sequences, roughly 5.2% of which appear only once. TCR cDNA received a 3' ligated oligonucleotide that carried a UMI. The sequencing input was blood. Receptors originate from an adult in good health.

The chain carries TRBV20-1 and TRBJ1-1; D call uncertain. The V and J ends lost 4 bases and 5 bases respectively, with 17 bases between them. This CDR3 is 14 amino acids long. Germline V gives CDR1 DFQATT, CDR2 SNEGSKA (reference sequence). Written as DNA, the CDR3 is TGCAGTGCTACGAAGGGTGGGCCGGGGACTGAAGCTTTCTTT. Translating gives CSATKGGPGTEAFF.

This clonotype was counted ten times or more. The chain joins TRBV20-1 to TRBJ2-2; D not resolved. Germline loops: CDR1 DFQATT, CDR2 SNEGSKA (reference sequence). The length of the CDR3 is 14 residues. V was clipped by 2 bases and J by 4 bases, with 11 bases between them. The CDR3 is CSARPDLATGELFF. The CDR3 DNA is TGCAGTGCTAGACCTGACTTGGCCACCGGGGAGCTGTTTTTT.

This clonotype was observed many times. This chain joins TRBV20-1 and TRBJ2-1, with a weak D call TRBD2 (6 bases). CDR1 is DFQATT, CDR2 SNEGSKA, per germline (reference sequence). V was cut by 5 bases and J by 6 bases, with 20 bases left in between. The CDR3 has 15 amino acids. CDR3 protein: CSAPSGRDLTNEQFF. The CDR3 nucleotides are TGCAGTGCTCCTTCAGGGCGGGACCTAACCAATGAGCAGTTCTTC.

The table lists this clonotype with many counts. The V and J genes are TRBV2 and TRBJ2-4; maybe TRBD1 (5 bases). This CDR3 has 19 amino acids. The V and J ends lost 2 bases and 0 bases respectively, with 20 bases between them. The V gene's germline CDR1 is SNHLY and CDR2 FYNNEI. In nucleotides, the CDR3 is TGTGCCAGCAGTGAATGGGTAGGGGCCAGGTTTCTAGCCAAAAACATTCAGTACTTC. It yields the protein CASSEWVGARFLAKNIQYF.

In this sample, this clonotype turned up many times. This rearrangement joins TRBV9 to TRBJ2-7; 7 nucleotides agree with TRBD1. The germline V gene encodes CDR1 SGDLS and CDR2 YYNGEE. V gave up 4 bases and J gave up 11 bases; unmatched junction bases: 6. There are 11 residues in the CDR3. CDR3 nucleotides: TGTGCCAGCAGCCGAGGGGGACAGAAGTACTTC. It is translated as CASSRGGQKYF.

This clonotype was seen many times. The chain employs TRBV28 and TRBJ2-1; 9 bases line up with TRBD2. Germline CDR1 and CDR2: MDHEN and SYDVKM. This CDR3 region has 15 residues. Germline trimming cut 6 bases from V and 4 bases from J; bases unmatched to any gene: 7. CDR3 in amino acids: CASSYSGSNYNEQFF. In DNA, the CDR3 is TGTGCCAGCAGCTATAGCGGGAGTAATTACAATGAGCAGTTCTTC.

This clonotype was counted ten times or more. The genes are TRBV15 and TRBJ2-1, with D tentatively TRBD2 (6 bases). Germline CDR1 LNHNV, CDR2 YYDKDF (reference sequence). The CDR3 is made up of 14 amino acids. The V end lost 5 bases, the J end lost 9 bases, and 17 bases lay between the germline ends. CDR3 nucleotide sequence: TGTGCCACCAGCTGGGGACTCGGGGCAACTGAGCAGTTCTTC. It codes for CATSWGLGATEQFF.

This clonotype was detected ten times or more. The chain carries TRBV7-2 and TRBJ2-7, with 12 bases matching TRBD2. The CDR3 runs 16 residues. V was clipped by 6 bases and J by 0 bases; unmatched bases: 6. Looked up from germline, CDR1 is SGHTA and CDR2 is FQGNSA. CDR3 amino acids: CASSLTSGGSSYEQYF. The CDR3 bases are TGTGCCAGCAGTCTTACTAGCGGGGGGAGCTCCTACGAGCAGTACTTC.

This clonotype appeared a few times. The chain combines TRBV29-1 with TRBJ2-3, with 12 bases fitting TRBD2. Per the germline V gene, CDR1 is SQVTM and CDR2 is ANQGSEA. The J segment lost 6 bases and the V segment lost 6 bases, leaving 13 bases of the junction unmatched. The CDR3 is 16 amino acids. This CDR3 is CSVPPPTSGRRDTQYF. DNA of the CDR3: TGCAGCGTGCCTCCCCCGACTAGCGGGAGAAGGGATACGCAGTATTTT.